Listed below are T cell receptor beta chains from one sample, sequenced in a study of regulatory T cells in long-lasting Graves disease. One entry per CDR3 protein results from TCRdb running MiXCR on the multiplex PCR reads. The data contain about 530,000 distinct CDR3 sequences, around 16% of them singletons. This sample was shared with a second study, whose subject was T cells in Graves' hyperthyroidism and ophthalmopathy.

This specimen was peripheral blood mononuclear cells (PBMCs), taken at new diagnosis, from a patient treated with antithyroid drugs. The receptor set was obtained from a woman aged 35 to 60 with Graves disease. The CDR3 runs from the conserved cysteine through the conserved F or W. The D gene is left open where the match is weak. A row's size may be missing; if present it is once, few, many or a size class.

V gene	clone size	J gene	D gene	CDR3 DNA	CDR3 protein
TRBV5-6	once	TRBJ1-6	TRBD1	TGTGCCAGCAGGCCGGGACAGGGTTATCCAACACCCCTCCGCTTT	CASRPGQGYPTPLRF
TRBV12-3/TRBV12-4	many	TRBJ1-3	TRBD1	TGTGCCAGCAGTTTATGGGACAGGGTAACAGGAAACACCATATATTTT	CASSLWDRVTGNTIYF
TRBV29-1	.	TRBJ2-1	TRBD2	TGCAGCGTGGACTCCGGGGGAGGGAATGAGCAGTTCTTC	CSVDSGGGNEQFF
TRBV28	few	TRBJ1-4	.	TGTGCCAGCACACGGGCGGGAGAGAATGAAAAACTGTTTTTT	CASTRAGENEKLFF
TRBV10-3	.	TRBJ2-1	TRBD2	TGTGCCATCAGTGAGGGCGGGGGGGCTTCCTACAATGAGCAGTTCTTC	CAISEGGGASYNEQFF
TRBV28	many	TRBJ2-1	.	TGTGCCAGCAGCCTCCCAGGGGACAATGAGCAGTTCTTC	CASSLPGDNEQFF
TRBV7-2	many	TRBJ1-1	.	TGTGCCAGCAGCCTCCCGGGGAGCTTGAACACTGAAGCTTTCTTT	CASSLPGSLNTEAFF
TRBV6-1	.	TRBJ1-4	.	TGTGCCAGCAAGTCGCCCCTACAGGGAATAGAAAAACTGTTTTTT	CASKSPLQGIEKLFF
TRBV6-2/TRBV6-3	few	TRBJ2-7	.	TGTGCCAGCAGAAACGAGCAGTACTTC	CASRNEQYF
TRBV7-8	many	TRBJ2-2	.	TGTGCCAGCAGCTCCAACAGGGTGTCCGGGGAGCTGTTTTTT	CASSSNRVSGELFF
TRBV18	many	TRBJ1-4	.	TGTGCCAGCTCACGCGGACAAGGGGGTAACGAAAAACTGTTTTTT	CASSRGQGGNEKLFF
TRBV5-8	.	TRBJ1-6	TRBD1	TGTGCCAGCAGTCGGACAGGGGGCATTAATCCCCTCCACTTT	CASSRTGGINPLHF
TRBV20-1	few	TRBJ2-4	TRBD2	TGCAGTGCTACCCGACTAGCGGGGGGGTCCAAAAACATTCAGTACTTC	CSATRLAGGSKNIQYF
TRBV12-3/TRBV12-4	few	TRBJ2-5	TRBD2	TGTGCCAGCAGTTTTAGCGGGGCGCTACAAGAGACCCAGTACTTC	CASSFSGALQETQYF
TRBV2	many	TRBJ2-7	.	TGTGCCAGCAGCCCCCGGGGCGAGCAGTACTTC	CASSPRGEQYF
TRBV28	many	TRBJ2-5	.	TGTGCCAGCAGTTACTCCCGGGGCCCTGACCAAGAGACCCAGTACTTC	CASSYSRGPDQETQYF